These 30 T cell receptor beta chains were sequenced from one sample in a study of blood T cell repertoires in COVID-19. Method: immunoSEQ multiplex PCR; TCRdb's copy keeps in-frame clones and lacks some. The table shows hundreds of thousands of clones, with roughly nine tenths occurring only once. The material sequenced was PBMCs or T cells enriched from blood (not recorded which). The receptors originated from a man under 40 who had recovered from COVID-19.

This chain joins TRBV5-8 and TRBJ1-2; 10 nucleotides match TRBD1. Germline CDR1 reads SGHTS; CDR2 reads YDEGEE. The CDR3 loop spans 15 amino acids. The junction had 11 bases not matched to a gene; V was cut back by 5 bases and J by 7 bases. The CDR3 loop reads CASRPPGQGSSGYTF. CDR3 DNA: TGTGCCAGCAGGCCACCGGGACAGGGGAGTTCTGGCTACACCTTC.

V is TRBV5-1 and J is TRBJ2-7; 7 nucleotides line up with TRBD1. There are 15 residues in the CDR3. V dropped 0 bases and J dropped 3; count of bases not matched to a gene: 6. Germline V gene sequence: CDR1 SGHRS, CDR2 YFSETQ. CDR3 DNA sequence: TGCGCCAGCAGCTTGGTGCCGGGACAGTTCTACGAGCAGTACTTC. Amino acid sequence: CASSLVPGQFYEQYF.

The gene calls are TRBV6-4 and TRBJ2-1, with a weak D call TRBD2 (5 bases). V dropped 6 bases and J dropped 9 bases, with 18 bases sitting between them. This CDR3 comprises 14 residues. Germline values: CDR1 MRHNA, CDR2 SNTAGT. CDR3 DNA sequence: TGTGCCAGCAGCCAGAAAACTAGTGTGGGTGAGCAGTTCTTC. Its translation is CASSQKTSVGEQFF.

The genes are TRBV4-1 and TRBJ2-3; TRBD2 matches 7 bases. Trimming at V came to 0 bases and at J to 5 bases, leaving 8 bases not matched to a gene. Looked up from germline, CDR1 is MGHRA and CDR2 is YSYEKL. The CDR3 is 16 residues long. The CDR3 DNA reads TGCGCCAGCAGCCAAGATGAGTGGACTAGTAGAGATACGCAGTATTTT. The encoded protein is CASSQDEWTSRDTQYF.

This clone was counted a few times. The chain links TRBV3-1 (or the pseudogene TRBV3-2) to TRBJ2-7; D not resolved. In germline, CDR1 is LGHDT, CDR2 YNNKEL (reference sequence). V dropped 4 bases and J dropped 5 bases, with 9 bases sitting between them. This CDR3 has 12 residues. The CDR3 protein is CASSPPTNEQYF. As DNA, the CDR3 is TGTGCCAGCAGCCCCCCTACGAACGAGCAGTACTTC.

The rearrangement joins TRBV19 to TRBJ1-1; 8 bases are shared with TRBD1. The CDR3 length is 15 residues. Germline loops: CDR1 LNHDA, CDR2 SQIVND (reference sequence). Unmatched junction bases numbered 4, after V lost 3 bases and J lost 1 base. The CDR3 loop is CASSMVDRENTEAFF. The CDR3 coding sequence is TGTGCCAGTAGTATGGTGGACAGGGAGAACACTGAAGCTTTCTTT.

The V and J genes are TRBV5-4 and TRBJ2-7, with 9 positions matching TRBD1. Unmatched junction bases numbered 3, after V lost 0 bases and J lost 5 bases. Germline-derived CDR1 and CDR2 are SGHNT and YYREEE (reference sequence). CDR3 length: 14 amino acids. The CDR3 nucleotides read TGTGCCAGCAGCTTGGGGGGACAGGGAAACGAGCAGTACTTC. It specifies CASSLGGQGNEQYF.

In nucleotides, the CDR3 is TGTGCCAGCAGTTTTCGTCAAGGACACCCCCAAGAGACCCAGTACTTC. Encoded protein: CASSFRQGHPQETQYF. The chain has TRBV28 and TRBJ2-5, with TRBD1 as a possible D gene (5 bases). Trimming shortened V by 3 bases and J by 1 base, and 15 bases separated the two germline ends. CDR1 and CDR2 (germline): MDHEN, SYDVKM. This CDR3 region has 16 residues.

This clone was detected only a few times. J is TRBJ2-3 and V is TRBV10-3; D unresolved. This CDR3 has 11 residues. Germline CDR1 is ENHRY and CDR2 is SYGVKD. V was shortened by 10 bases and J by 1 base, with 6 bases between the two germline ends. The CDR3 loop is CATAGTDTQYF. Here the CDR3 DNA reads TGTGCCACCGCAGGCACAGATACGCAGTATTTT.

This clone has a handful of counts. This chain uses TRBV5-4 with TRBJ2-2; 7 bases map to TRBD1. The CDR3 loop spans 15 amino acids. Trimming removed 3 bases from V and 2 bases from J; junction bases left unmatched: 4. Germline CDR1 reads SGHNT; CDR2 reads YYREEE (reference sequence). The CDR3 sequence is CASSSTGVNTGELFF. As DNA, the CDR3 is TGTGCCAGCAGCTCTACAGGGGTTAACACCGGGGAGCTGTTTTTT.

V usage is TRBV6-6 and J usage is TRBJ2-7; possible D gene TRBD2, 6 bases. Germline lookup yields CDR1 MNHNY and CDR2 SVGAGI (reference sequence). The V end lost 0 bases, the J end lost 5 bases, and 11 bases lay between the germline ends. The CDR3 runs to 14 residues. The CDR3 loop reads CASSYSGGSDEQYF. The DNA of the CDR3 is TGTGCCAGCAGTTACTCCGGGGGAAGCGACGAGCAGTACTTC.

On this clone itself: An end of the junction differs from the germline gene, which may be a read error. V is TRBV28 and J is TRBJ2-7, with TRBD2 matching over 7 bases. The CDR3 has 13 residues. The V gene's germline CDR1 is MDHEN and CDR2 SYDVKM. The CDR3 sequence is CASSFTVAGEEYF. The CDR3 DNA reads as TGTGCCAGCAGTTTCACTGTAGCGGGCGAGGAGTACTTC.

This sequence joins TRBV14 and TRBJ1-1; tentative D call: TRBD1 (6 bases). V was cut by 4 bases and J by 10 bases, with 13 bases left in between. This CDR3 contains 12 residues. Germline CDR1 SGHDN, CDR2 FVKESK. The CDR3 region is CASSPGGGGAFF. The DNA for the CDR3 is TGTGCCAGCAGCCCGGGGGGGGGCGGAGCTTTCTTT.

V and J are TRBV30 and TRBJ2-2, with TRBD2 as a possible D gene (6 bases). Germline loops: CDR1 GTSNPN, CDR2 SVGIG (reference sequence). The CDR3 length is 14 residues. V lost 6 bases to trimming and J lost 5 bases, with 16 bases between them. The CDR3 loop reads CACRDSGNTGELFF. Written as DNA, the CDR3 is TGTGCCTGTCGGGACTCGGGTAATACCGGGGAGCTGTTTTTT.

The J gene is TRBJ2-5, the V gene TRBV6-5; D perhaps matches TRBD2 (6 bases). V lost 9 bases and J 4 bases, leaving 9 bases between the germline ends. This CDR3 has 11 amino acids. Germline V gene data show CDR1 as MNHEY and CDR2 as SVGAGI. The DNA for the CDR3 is TGTGCCAGAGGGGAGGCAGAGACCCAGTACTTC. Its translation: CARGEAETQYF.

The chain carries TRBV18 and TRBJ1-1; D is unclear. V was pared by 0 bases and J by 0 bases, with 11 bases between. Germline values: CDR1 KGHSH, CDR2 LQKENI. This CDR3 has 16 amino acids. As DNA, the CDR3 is TGTGCCAGCTCACCACCTAGTCCCGACATGAACACTGAAGCTTTCTTT. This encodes CASSPPSPDMNTEAFF. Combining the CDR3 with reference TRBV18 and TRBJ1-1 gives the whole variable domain NAGVMQNPRHLVRRRGQEARLRCSPMKGHSHVYWYRQLPEEGLKFMVYLQKENIIDESGMPKERFSAEFPKEGPSILRIQQVVRGDSAAYFCASSPPSPDMNTEAFFGQGTRLTVV.

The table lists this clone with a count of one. The CDR3 loop is CASSYSNLAGGPPNAKNIQYF. Here the CDR3 DNA reads TGTGCCAGCAGTTACTCGAACCTAGCGGGAGGGCCTCCCAACGCCAAAAACATTCAGTACTTC. The gene calls are TRBV6-2 or TRBV6-3 and TRBJ2-4; 12 bases fit TRBD2. J lost 1 base, V lost 0 bases, and 13 bases had no gene match. The germline V gene encodes CDR1 MNHEY and CDR2 SVGEGT. This CDR3 has 21 amino acids.

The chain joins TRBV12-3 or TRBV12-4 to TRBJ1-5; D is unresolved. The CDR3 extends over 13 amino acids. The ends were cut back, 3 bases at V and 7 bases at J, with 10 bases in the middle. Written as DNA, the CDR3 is TGTGCCAGCAGTTTCCGGGGTGAACAGCCCCAGCATTTT. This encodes CASSFRGEQPQHF.

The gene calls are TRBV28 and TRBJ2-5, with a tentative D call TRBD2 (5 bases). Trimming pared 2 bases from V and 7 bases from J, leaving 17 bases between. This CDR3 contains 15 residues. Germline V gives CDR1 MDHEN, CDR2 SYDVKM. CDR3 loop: CASSLVQQLRGTQYF. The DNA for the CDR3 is TGTGCCAGCAGTTTAGTACAGCAACTCCGGGGGACCCAGTACTTC. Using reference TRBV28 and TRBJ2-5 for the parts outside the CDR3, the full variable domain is DVKVTQSSRYLVKRTGEKVFLECVQDMDHENMFWYRQDPGLGLRLIYFSYDVKMKEKGDIPEGYSVSREKKERFSLILESASTNQTSMYLCASSLVQQLRGTQYFGPGTRLLVL.

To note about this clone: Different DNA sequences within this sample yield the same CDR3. CDR3 amino acids: CASSLAGGDTQYF. CDR3 DNA: TGTGCCAGCAGCTTGGCCGGGGGAGATACGCAGTATTTT. The chain recombines TRBV5-4 with TRBJ2-3, with D possibly matching TRBD2 (6 bases). Germline V lookup: CDR1 SGHNT, CDR2 YYREEE (reference sequence). Deletions cut 0 bases from V and 5 bases from J, with 7 bases between. The CDR3 has 13 residues.

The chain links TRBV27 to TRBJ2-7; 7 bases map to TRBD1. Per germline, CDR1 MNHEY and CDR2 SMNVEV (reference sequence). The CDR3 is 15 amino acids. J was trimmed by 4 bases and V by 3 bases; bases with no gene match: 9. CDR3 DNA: TGTGCCAGCAGTTTCAACCCCGGGACAGAGTACGAGCAGTACTTC. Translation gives CASSFNPGTEYEQYF.

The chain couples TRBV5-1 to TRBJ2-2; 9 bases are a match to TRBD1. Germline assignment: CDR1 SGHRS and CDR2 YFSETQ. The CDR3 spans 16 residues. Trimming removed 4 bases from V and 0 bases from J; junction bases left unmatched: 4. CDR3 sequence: CASSPGDRANTGELFF. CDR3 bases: TGCGCCAGCAGCCCTGGGGACAGGGCGAACACCGGGGAGCTGTTTTTT.

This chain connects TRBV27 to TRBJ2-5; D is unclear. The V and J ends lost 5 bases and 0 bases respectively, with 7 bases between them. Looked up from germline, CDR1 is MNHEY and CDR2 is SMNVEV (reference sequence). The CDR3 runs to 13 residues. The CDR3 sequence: CASSMQNQETQYF. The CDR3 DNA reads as TGTGCCAGCAGTATGCAGAACCAAGAGACCCAGTACTTC.

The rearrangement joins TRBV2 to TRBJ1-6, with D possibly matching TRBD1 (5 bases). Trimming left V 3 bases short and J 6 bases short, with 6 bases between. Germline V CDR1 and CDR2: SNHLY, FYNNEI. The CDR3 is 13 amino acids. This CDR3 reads CASSETVNSPLHF. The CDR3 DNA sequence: TGTGCCAGCAGTGAGACAGTTAATTCACCCCTCCACTTT. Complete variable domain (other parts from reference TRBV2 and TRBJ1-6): EPEVTQTPSHQVTQMGQEVILRCVPISNHLYFYWYRQILGQKVEFLVSFYNNEISEKSEIFDDQFSVERPDGSNFTLKIRSTKLEDSAMYFCASSETVNSPLHFGNGTRLTVT.

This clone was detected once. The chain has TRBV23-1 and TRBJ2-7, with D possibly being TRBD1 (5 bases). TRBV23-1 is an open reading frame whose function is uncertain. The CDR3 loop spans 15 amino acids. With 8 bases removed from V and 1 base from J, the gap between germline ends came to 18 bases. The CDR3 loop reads CASGQETLRSYEQYF. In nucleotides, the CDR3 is TGCGCCAGCGGACAAGAAACGCTAAGGTCCTACGAGCAGTACTTC.

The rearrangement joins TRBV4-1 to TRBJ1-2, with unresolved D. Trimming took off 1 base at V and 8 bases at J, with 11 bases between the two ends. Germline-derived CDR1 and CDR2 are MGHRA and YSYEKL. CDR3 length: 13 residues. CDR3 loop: CASSQGSLVGYTF. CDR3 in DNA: TGCGCCAGCAGCCAAGGCAGTCTCGTAGGCTACACCTTC.

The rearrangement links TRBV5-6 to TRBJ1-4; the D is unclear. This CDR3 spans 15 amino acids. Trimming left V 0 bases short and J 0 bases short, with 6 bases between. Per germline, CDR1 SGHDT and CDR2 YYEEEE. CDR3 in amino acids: CASSLAGATNEKLFF. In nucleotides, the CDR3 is TGTGCCAGCAGCTTGGCAGGTGCAACTAATGAAAAACTGTTTTTT. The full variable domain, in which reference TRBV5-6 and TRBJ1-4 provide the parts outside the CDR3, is DAGVTQSPTHLIKTRGQQVTLRCSPKSGHDTVSWYQQALGQGPQFIFQYYEEEERQRGNFPDRFSGHQFPNYSSELNVNALLLGDSALYLCASSLAGATNEKLFFGSGTQLSVL.

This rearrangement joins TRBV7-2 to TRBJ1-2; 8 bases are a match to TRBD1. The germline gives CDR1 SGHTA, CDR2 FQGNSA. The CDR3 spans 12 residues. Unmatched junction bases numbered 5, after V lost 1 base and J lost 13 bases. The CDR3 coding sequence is TGTGCCAGCAGCTTAGGGGGACAGGACCTCACCTTC. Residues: CASSLGGQDLTF.

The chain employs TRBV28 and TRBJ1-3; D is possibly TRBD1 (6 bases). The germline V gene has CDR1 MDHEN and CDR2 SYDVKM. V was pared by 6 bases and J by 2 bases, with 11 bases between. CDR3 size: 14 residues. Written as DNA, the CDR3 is TGTGCCAGCAGCTCACAGGGAACTGGAAACACCATATATTTT. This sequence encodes CASSSQGTGNTIYF.

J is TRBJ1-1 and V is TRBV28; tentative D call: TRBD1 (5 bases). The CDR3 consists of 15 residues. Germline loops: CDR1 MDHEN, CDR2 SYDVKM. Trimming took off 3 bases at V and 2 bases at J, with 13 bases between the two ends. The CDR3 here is CASSFPGGLNTEAFF. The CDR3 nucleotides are TGTGCCAGCAGTTTTCCGGGGGGACTCAACACTGAAGCTTTCTTT.